In its sample, the clone carrying this T cell receptor beta chain was seen many times. Its target is not known. The data stem from a study of metastatic and nonmetastatic thyroid tumors. Study as a whole: Samples came from malignant and benign thyroid patients, and repertoires were compared across blood and tumor or nodule tissue. Broader study findings: When malignant thyroid tumors were compared with benign nodules, TCR beta diversity was reportedly significantly higher in the malignant tumors. This held in both blood and tumor samples.

Not a single patient had been given any form of treatment at any point before undergoing thyroid surgery. V lost 6 bases and J lost 1, with 17 bases in between. The CDR3 is 16 residues long. CDR1 SGHTA and CDR2 FQGNSA come from the germline V gene. In the source study's methods: Building a distant-metastasis classifier for papillary thyroid cancer drew on CDR3 differences across clinicopathological groups. MiXCR reprocessed the PCR reads for TCRdb. The V and J calls were not made by the authors but by TCRdb's processing. The table records roughly 20,000 clones, over 20% of them present only once. The sequence came from a male donor with papillary thyroid cancer or a benign thyroid nodule (not recorded which). Some clones in this sample may be carry-over from other donors' samples. Sequencing was done on a sample of tumor tissue. The V gene is TRBV7-2, the J gene TRBJ2-3; D perhaps matches TRBD2 (6 bases). CDR3 residues: CASRILRASGTDTQYF. In nucleotides, the CDR3 is TGTGCCAGCAGGATCCTCCGGGCTAGCGGCACAGATACGCAGTATTTT.